The 18 T cell receptor beta chains below were found in one sample sequenced in a study of early T cells in non-severe SARS-CoV-2 infection. TCRdb re-called the 5' RACE reads with MiXCR, one entry per CDR3 protein. Here the sample spans 50,000 to 65,000 distinct CDR3 sequences, less than 20% being singletons. The specimen was whole blood, collected at baseline. These receptors were obtained from an adult who was a healthcare worker with PCR-confirmed SARS-CoV-2 infection or an uninfected control (not recorded which).

The V gene is TRBV29-1, the J gene TRBJ2-4; D uncertain. Per germline, CDR1 SQVTM and CDR2 ANQGSEA. Deletions cut 4 bases from V and 2 bases from J, with 3 bases between. The CDR3 runs to 11 residues. The CDR3 reads CSVVSKNIQYF. The CDR3 DNA sequence: TGCAGCGTTGTTTCCAAAAACATTCAGTACTTC.

The V call is TRBV19, the J call TRBJ1-2, with 10 bases lining up with TRBD1. There are 13 residues in the CDR3. CDR1 is LNHDA, CDR2 SQIVND, per germline (reference sequence). Losses at the gene ends were 6 bases for V and 8 bases for J; bases not matched to a gene: 6. CDR3 in amino acids: CASSPRDRGGYTF. The CDR3 nucleotides are TGTGCCAGTAGCCCCCGGGACAGGGGAGGCTACACCTTC.

This clonotype has a handful of counts. The chain's CDR3 is CASSQGTSRETQYF. The CDR3 DNA is TGTGCCAGCAGCCAAGGGACTAGTAGAGAGACCCAGTACTTC. This chain uses TRBV4-2 with TRBJ2-5; 7 bases match TRBD2. V lost 1 base and J lost 4; bases outside the gene matches: 3. Per germline, CDR1 LGHNA and CDR2 YNFKEQ. The CDR3 spans 14 residues.

The chain has TRBV6-5 and TRBJ2-4, with TRBD2 matching 10 bases. CDR3 length: 17 amino acids. Germline V lookup: CDR1 MNHEY, CDR2 SVGAGI. V gave up 0 bases and J gave up 0 bases; unmatched junction bases: 2. CDR3 residues: CASSYSASGGAKNIQYF. The CDR3 DNA reads TGTGCCAGCAGTTACTCGGCTAGCGGGGGAGCCAAAAACATTCAGTACTTC.

The genes are TRBV9 and TRBJ2-3, with D unresolved. The germline V gene encodes CDR1 SGDLS and CDR2 YYNGEE. V was cut by 3 bases and J by 4 bases, with 9 bases left in between. This CDR3 has 13 residues. The CDR3 protein is CASSGSWADTQYF. The CDR3 nucleotides read TGTGCCAGCAGCGGTAGTTGGGCAGATACGCAGTATTTT. Full variable domain (missing parts from reference TRBV9 and TRBJ2-3): DSGVTQTPKHLITATGQRVTLRCSPRSGDLSVYWYQQSLDQGLQFLIQYYNGEERAKGNILERFSAQQFPDLHSELNLSSLELGDSALYFCASSGSWADTQYFGPGTRLTVL.

Only a few counts were recorded for this clonotype. The CDR3 loop is CASSYSTGGVNEAFF. The CDR3 DNA reads as TGTGCCAGCAGTTACTCGACCGGCGGCGTAAATGAAGCTTTCTTT. The chain uses TRBV6-6 and TRBJ1-1, with D unresolved. The CDR3 sequence is 15 residues long. Trimming stripped 0 bases from V and 7 bases from J, with 15 bases between. The germline V gene encodes CDR1 MNHNY and CDR2 SVGAGI (reference sequence).

V is TRBV7-8 and J is TRBJ2-1; D not resolved. V shed 0 bases and J shed 4 bases, with 7 bases lying between them. This CDR3 comprises 14 residues. Germline values: CDR1 SGHVS, CDR2 FQNEAQ. The chain's CDR3 is CASSLARGYNEQFF. The CDR3 DNA sequence: TGTGCCAGCAGCTTAGCGCGAGGATACAATGAGCAGTTCTTC.

The chain recombines TRBV7-9 with TRBJ2-1; a possible D gene is TRBD2 (6 bases). Between the trimmed V and J ends, which lost 4 bases and 8 bases, there was a span of 15 bases. The CDR3 runs to 14 residues. Germline V gene sequence: CDR1 SEHNR, CDR2 FQNEAQ (reference sequence). The chain's CDR3 is CASSSHEPGDEQFF. The CDR3 DNA is TGTGCCAGCAGCTCCCACGAACCGGGGGATGAGCAGTTCTTC.

This clonotype was observed many times. The chain couples TRBV6-2 or TRBV6-3 to TRBJ1-5; weak D call: TRBD1 (5 bases). The CDR3 runs 15 residues. Germline V CDR1 and CDR2: MNHEY, SVGEGT. Trimming took off 5 bases at V and 3 bases at J, with 14 bases between the two ends. DNA for the CDR3: TGTGCCAGCAGTCCCACCCGACAGCACAATCAGCCCCAGCATTTT. As protein: CASSPTRQHNQPQHF.

The rearrangement uses TRBV2 and TRBJ2-7; D call uncertain. CDR1 SNHLY and CDR2 FYNNEI come from the germline V gene. The V end was cut by 10 bases, the J end by 3 bases, with 16 bases between. This CDR3 is 13 amino acids long. The CDR3 region is CATVAPVGYEQYF. Here the CDR3 DNA reads TGTGCCACCGTGGCCCCTGTCGGCTACGAGCAGTACTTC.

This clonotype showed up just a few times. The CDR3 DNA is TGTGCCAGCTCTCGGGACAGTAATGAAAAACTGTTTTTT. This encodes CASSRDSNEKLFF. The genes are TRBV18 and TRBJ1-4; 7 bases line up with TRBD1. CDR1 and CDR2 (germline): KGHSH, LQKENI. The CDR3 sequence is 13 residues long. V was pared by 6 bases and J by 4 bases, with 2 bases of the junction left unmatched.

This clonotype was seen more than once but under ten times. The chain has TRBV7-9 and TRBJ2-3; either TRBD1 or TRBD2 may fit D (6 bases each). The CDR3 runs to 16 residues. Deletions cut 1 base from V and 0 bases from J, with 11 bases between. Looked up from germline, CDR1 is SEHNR and CDR2 is FQNEAQ (reference sequence). DNA for the CDR3: TGTGCCAGCAGCTTAGAAGGGGGGCGGAGCACAGATACGCAGTATTTT. It specifies CASSLEGGRSTDTQYF.

This clonotype was counted only a few times. The rearrangement uses TRBV10-3 and TRBJ1-1; 7 bases are a match to TRBD1. Germline V gene lookup returns CDR1 ENHRY and CDR2 SYGVKD. After removal of 3 bases from V and 2 bases from J, the junction contained 9 bases not matched to a gene. The length of the CDR3 is 16 residues. This chain's CDR3 is CAISDPGTADNTEAFF. The DNA of the CDR3 is TGTGCCATCAGTGACCCCGGGACAGCTGATAACACTGAAGCTTTCTTT.

In this sample, this clonotype turned up a few times. This chain links TRBV6-2 or TRBV6-3 with TRBJ2-1; D not certain. CDR3 size: 12 residues. Trimming took off 2 bases at V and 8 bases at J, with 7 bases between the two ends. Germline CDR1 reads MNHEY; CDR2 reads SVGEGT. CDR3 residues: CASSYAAYEQFF. In DNA, the CDR3 is TGTGCCAGCAGTTACGCAGCGTATGAGCAGTTCTTC.

This clonotype was detected many times. J is TRBJ1-5 and V is TRBV19; TRBD1 matches 8 bases. J lost 5 bases, V lost 5 bases, and 8 bases had no gene match. This CDR3 region has 15 residues. Germline V lookup: CDR1 LNHDA, CDR2 SQIVND (reference sequence). The CDR3 DNA is TGTGCCAGTAGTGCAGGGGGCAGGGGATATCAGCCCCAGCATTTT. Its protein product is CASSAGGRGYQPQHF.

This clonotype appeared a few times. CDR3 in DNA: TGTGCCAGCAGCTCCGATGTTGGTGGGATTGGTACCGGGGAGCTGTTTTTT. This encodes CASSSDVGGIGTGELFF. The chain links TRBV7-2 to TRBJ2-2; D is unclear. The CDR3 totals 17 residues. V lost 4 bases and J 5 bases, leaving 20 bases between the germline ends. Germline V gene data show CDR1 as SGHTA and CDR2 as FQGNSA. The variable domain in full, completed from reference TRBV7-2 and TRBJ2-2, reads GAGVSQSPSNKVTEKGKDVELRCDPISGHTALYWYRQSLGQGLEFLIYFQGNSAPDKSGLPSDRFSAERTGGSVSTLTIQRTQQEDSAVYLCASSSDVGGIGTGELFFGEGSRLTVL.

V gene TRBV7-2 combines with J gene TRBJ1-1; D may be TRBD1 (5 bases). Trimming left V 6 bases short and J 7 bases short, with 15 bases between. Germline V lookup: CDR1 SGHTA, CDR2 FQGNSA. The CDR3 sequence is 13 residues long. As DNA, the CDR3 is TGTGCCAGCAGAAGAGACAGAAGGATTGAAGCTTTCTTT. This codes for CASRRDRRIEAFF.

This sequence joins TRBV2 and TRBJ1-1; the D gene is possibly TRBD1 (5 bases). The V end lost 0 bases, the J end lost 4 bases, and 9 bases lay between the germline ends. Germline-derived CDR1 and CDR2 are SNHLY and FYNNEI. CDR3 length: 14 residues. CDR3 coding DNA: TGTGCCAGCAGTGAAGCGCGGGGCGGCACTGAAGCTTTCTTT. This translates into CASSEARGGTEAFF.